This TCR beta chain derives from a study of CD8 T cells in ankylosing spondylitis. Study-level results: Blood from ankylosing spondylitis patients appeared to carry a characteristic roughly 8-variant TCR beta motif. Existing reports had already noted some motif variants in reactive arthritis synovial fluid and blood. Peripheral blood held disease-linked clones only at relatively low frequency, and these were CD8+.

Regarding this clonotype: The antigen is not known.

It was by quantitative 5'-RACE with molecular barcodes that TCR beta libraries were made. MiXCR, run by TCRdb on the 5' RACE reads, gives a single entry per CDR3 protein. The sample has approximately 440,000 distinct CDR3 sequences; roughly a sixth are singletons. Sequences were obtained from blood, either unsorted or a sorted T cell fraction (not recorded which). This TCR came from a male donor with ankylosing spondylitis.

The CDR3 reads CCVPSDRGDVREQYF. As DNA, the CDR3 is TGCTGTGTACCCTCGGACAGGGGCGACGTAAGGGAGCAGTACTTC. V usage is TRBV20-1 and J usage is TRBJ2-7, with 9 bases matching TRBD1. CDR1 DFQATT and CDR2 SNEGSKA come from the germline V gene (reference sequence). This CDR3 has 15 residues.